This T cell receptor (beta chain) was sequenced during a study of Graves' ophthalmopathy and Graves' hyperthyroidism. This CDR3 has 12 residues. The germline V gene encodes CDR1 SGHNT and CDR2 YENEEA. V shed 4 bases and J shed 7 bases, with 11 bases lying between them. A word on this clonotype: The antigen is not known.

Study-wide points: At roughly 67% sensitivity and approximately 74% specificity, the model predicted progression of the ophthalmopathy.

The sequenced template was RNA, covering the TCR beta CDR3 region. RT-PCR was first run with HTBI primers, then multiplex PCR in a second round. TCRdb reprocessed the multiplex PCR reads with MiXCR, giving one entry per CDR3 protein. Of some 750,000 distinct CDR3 sequences in the sample, approximately 40% are singletons; the top ten hold 44%. The rearrangement uses TRBV11-3 and TRBJ2-7; no firm D call. The receptor comes from an adult man with Graves' ophthalmopathy. The sequencing input was peripheral blood. The CDR3 DNA sequence: TGTGCCAGCAGCTCAGGTACTGAGGAGCAGTACTTC. This translates into CASSSGTEEQYF.